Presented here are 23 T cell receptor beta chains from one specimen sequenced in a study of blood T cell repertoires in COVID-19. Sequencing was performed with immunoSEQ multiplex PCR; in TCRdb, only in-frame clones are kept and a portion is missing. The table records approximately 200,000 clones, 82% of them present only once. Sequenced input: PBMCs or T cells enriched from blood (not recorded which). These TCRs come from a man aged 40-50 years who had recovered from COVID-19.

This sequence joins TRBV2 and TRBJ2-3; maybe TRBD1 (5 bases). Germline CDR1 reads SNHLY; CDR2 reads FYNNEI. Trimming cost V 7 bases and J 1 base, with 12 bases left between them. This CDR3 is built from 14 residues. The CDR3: CASNGQGGTDTQYF. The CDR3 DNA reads TGTGCCAGCAACGGCCAGGGCGGCACAGATACGCAGTATTTT. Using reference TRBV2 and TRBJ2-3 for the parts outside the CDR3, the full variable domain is EPEVTQTPSHQVTQMGQEVILRCVPISNHLYFYWYRQILGQKVEFLVSFYNNEISEKSEIFDDQFSVERPDGSNFTLKIRSTKLEDSAMYFCASNGQGGTDTQYFGPGTRLTVL.

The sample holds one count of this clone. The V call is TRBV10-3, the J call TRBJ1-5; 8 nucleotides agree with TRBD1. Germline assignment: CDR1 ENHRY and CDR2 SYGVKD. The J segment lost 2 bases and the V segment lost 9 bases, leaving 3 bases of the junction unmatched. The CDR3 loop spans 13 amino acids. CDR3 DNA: TGTGCCATAGGACAGGGAGGCAATCAGCCCCAGCATTTT. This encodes CAIGQGGNQPQHF.

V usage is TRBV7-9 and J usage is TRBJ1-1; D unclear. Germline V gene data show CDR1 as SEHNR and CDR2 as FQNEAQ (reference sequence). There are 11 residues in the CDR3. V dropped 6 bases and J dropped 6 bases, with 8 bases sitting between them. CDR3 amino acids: CASRMYSEAFF. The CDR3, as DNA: TGTGCCAGCAGGATGTACTCTGAAGCTTTCTTT. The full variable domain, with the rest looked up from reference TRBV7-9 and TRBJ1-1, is DTGVSQNPRHKITKRGQNVTFRCDPISEHNRLYWYRQTLGQGPEFLTYFQNEAQLEKSRLLSDRFSAERPKGSFSTLEIQRTEQGDSAMYLCASRMYSEAFFGQGTRLTVV.

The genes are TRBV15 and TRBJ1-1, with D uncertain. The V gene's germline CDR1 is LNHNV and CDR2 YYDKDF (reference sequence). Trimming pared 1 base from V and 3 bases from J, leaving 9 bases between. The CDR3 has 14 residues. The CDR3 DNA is TGTGCCACCAGCAGAGTGGGTCTAGACACTGAAGCTTTCTTT. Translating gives CATSRVGLDTEAFF.

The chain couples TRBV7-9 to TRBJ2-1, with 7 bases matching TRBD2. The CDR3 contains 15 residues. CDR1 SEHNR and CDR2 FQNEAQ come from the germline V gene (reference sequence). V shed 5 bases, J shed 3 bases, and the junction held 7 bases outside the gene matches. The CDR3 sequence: CASSLSSGHYNEQFF. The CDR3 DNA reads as TGTGCCAGCAGCCTATCTAGCGGTCACTACAATGAGCAGTTCTTC.

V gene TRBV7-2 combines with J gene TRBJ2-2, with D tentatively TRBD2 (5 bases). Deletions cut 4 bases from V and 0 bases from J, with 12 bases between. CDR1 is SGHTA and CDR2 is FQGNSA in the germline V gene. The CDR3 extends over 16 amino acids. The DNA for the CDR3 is TGTGCCAGCAGCTCGGTCAGCGGAGCGAACACCGGGGAGCTGTTTTTT. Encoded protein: CASSSVSGANTGELFF. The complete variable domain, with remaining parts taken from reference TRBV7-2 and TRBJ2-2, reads GAGVSQSPSNKVTEKGKDVELRCDPISGHTALYWYRQSLGQGLEFLIYFQGNSAPDKSGLPSDRFSAERTGGSVSTLTIQRTQQEDSAVYLCASSSVSGANTGELFFGEGSRLTVL.

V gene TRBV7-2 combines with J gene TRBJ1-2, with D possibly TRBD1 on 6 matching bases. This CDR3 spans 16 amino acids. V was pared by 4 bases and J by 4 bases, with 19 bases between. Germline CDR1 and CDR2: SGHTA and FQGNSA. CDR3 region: CASSSTSGGAGYGYTF. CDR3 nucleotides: TGTGCCAGCAGCTCAACGTCGGGGGGCGCCGGCTATGGCTACACCTTC.

CDR3 nucleotides: TGCGCCAGCAGCCAAGAGAAGGGCGCAGGGGGTGTTCTGTTTTTT. Protein product: CASSQEKGAGGVLFF. The chain carries TRBV4-3 and TRBJ1-4; 7 bases line up with TRBD1. This CDR3 is built from 15 residues. Germline lookup yields CDR1 LGHNA and CDR2 YSLEER. Trimming took 0 bases from V and 14 from J; bases not matched to a gene: 12.

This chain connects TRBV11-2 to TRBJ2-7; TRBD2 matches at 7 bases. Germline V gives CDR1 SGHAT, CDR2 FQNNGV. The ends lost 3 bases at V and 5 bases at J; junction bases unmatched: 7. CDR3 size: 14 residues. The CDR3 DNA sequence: TGTGCCAGCAGCTTCCCCGGGAGGTTTAACGAGCAGTACTTC. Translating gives CASSFPGRFNEQYF.

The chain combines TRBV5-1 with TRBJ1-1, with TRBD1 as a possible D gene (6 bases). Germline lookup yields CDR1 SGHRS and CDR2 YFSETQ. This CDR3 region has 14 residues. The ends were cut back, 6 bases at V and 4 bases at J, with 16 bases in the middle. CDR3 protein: CASIPTGSSTEAFF. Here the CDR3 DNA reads TGCGCCAGCATCCCTACAGGGTCGAGCACTGAAGCTTTCTTT.

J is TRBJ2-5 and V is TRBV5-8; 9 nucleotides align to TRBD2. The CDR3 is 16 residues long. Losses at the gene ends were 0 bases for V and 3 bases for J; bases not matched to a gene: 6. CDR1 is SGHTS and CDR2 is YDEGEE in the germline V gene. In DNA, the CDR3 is TGTGCCAGCAGCTTGGGCCTTGGCGGGAGGGAAGAGACCCAGTACTTC. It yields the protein CASSLGLGGREETQYF.

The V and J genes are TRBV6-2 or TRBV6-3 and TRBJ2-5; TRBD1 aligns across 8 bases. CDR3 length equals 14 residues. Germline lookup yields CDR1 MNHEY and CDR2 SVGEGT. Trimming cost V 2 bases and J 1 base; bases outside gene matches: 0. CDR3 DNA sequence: TGTGCCAGCAGTTACGGGACAGGCCAAGAGACCCAGTACTTC. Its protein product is CASSYGTGQETQYF.

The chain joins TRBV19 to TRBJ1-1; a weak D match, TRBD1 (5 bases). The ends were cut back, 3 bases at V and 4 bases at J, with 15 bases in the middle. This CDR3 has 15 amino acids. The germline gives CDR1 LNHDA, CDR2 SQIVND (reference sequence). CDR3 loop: CASSIGGWRGTEAFF. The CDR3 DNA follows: TGTGCCAGTAGTATCGGAGGATGGAGGGGCACTGAAGCTTTCTTT.

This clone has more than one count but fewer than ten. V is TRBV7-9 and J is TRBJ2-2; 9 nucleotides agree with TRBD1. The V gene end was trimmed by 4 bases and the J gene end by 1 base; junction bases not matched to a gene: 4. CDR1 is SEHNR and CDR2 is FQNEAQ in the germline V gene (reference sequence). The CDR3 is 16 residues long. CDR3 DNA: TGTGCCAGCAGCTCCTGGACAGGGGAGAACACCGGGGAGCTGTTTTTT. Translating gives CASSSWTGENTGELFF.

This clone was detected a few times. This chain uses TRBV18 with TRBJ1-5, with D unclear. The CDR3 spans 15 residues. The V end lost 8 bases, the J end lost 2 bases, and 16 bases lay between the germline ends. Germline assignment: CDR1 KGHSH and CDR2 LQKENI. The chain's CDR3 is CASSTVGQRNQPQHF. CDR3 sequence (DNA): TGTGCCAGCAGCACCGTGGGCCAGCGCAATCAGCCCCAGCATTTT.

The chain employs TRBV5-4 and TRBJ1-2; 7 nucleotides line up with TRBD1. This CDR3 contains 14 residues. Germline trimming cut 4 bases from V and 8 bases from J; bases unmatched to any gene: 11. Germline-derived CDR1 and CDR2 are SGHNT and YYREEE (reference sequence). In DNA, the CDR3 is TGTGCCAGCAGCATGGGAGCGACAGGGCAGGGCTACACCTTC. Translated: CASSMGATGQGYTF.

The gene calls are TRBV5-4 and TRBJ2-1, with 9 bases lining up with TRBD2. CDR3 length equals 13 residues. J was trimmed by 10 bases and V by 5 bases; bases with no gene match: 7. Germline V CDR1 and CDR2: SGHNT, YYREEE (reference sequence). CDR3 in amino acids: CASSFSGSEEQFF. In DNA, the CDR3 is TGTGCCAGCAGTTTTAGCGGGAGCGAAGAGCAGTTCTTC.

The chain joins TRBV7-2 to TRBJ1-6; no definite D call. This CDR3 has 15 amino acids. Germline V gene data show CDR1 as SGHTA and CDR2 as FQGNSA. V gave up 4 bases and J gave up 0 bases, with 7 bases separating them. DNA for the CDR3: TGTGCCAGCAGCTCCATGAGCTCCTATAATTCACCCCTCCACTTT. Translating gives CASSSMSSYNSPLHF.

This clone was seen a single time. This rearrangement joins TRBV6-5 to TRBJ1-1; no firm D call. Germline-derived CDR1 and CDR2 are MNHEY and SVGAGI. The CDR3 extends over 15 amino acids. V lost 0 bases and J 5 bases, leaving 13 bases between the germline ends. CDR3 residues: CASSYSGSRGTEAFF. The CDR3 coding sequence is TGTGCCAGCAGTTACTCCGGCTCCCGAGGTACTGAAGCTTTCTTT.

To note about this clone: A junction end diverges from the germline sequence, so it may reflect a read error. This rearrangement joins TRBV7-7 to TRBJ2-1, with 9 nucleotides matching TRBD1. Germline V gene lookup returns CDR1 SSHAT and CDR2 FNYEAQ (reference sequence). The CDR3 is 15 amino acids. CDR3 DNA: TGTGCTAGCAGCCCCGGGACAGGGCTGAACAATGAGCAGTTCTTC. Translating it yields CASSPGTGLNNEQFF.

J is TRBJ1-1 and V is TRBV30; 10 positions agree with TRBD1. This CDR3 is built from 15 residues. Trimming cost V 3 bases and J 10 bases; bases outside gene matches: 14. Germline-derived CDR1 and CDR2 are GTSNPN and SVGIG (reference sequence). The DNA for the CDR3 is TGTGCCTGGAGACGATCCCCCACGACAGGGGGCCGAGCTTTCTTT. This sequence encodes CAWRRSPTTGGRAFF.

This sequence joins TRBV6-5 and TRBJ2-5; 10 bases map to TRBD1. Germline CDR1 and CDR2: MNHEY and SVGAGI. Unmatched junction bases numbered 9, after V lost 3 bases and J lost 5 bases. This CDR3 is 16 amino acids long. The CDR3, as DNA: TGTGCCAGCAGTTATAGACAGGGGGCGACTCCGGAGACCCAGTACTTC. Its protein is CASSYRQGATPETQYF.

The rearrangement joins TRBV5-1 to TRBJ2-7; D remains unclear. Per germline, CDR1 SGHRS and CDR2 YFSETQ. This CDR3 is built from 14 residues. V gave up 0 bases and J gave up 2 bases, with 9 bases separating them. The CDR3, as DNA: TGCGCCAGCAGCTTGGATAGCAGAGCCTACGAGCAGTACTTC. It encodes CASSLDSRAYEQYF.